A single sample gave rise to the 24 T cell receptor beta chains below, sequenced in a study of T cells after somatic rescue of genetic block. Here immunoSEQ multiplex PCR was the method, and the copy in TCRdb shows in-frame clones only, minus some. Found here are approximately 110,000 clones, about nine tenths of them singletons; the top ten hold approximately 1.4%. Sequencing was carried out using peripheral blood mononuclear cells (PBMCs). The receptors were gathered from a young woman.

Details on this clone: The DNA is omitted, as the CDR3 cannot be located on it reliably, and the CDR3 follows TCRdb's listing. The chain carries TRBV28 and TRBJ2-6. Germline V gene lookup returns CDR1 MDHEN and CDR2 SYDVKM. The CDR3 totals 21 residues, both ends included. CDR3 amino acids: CASSFGAGGGRFFSGANVLTF.

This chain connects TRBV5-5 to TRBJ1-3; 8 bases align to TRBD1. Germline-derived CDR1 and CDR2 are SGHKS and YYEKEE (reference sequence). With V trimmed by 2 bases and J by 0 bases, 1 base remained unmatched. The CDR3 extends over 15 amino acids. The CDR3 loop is CASSFTGGSGNTIYF. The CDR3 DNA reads TGTGCCAGCAGCTTTACAGGGGGCTCTGGAAACACCATATATTTT.

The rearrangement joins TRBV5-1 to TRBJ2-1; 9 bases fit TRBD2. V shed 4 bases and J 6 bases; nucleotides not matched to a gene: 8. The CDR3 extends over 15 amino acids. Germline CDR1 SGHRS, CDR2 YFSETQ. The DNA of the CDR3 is TGCGCCAGCAGCCCGGATGGGCGGGGGGGCAATGAGCAGTTCTTC. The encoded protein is CASSPDGRGGNEQFF.

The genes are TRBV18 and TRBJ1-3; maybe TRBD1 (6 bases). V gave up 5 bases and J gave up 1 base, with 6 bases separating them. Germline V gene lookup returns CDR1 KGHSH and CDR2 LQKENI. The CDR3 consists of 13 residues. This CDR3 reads CASSTGSGNTIYF. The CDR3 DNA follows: TGTGCCAGCTCAACAGGGTCTGGAAACACCATATATTTT.

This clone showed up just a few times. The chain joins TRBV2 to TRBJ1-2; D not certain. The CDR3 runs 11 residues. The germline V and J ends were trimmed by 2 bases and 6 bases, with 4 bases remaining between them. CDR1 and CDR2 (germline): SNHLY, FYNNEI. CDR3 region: CASSERHGYTF. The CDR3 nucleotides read TGTGCCAGCAGTGAACGGCATGGCTACACCTTC.

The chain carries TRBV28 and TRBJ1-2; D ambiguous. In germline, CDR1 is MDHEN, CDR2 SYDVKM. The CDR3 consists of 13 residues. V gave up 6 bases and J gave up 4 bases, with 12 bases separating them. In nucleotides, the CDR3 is TGTGCCAGCAGCGCGGCGGGATTCTATGGCTACACCTTC. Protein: CASSAAGFYGYTF.

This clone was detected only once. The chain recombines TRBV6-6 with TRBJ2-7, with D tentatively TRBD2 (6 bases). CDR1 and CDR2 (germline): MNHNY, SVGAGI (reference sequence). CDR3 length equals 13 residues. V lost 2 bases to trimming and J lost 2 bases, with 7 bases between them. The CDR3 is CASSYPGAYEQYF. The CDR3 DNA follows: TGTGCCAGCAGTTACCCGGGAGCCTACGAGCAGTACTTC.

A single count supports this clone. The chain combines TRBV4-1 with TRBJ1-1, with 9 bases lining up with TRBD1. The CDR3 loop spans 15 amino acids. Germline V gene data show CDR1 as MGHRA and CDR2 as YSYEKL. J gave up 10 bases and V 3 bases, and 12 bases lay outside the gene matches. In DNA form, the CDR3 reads TGCGCCAGCAGCCAGGAACAGGGGGCGACTTGGGTAGCTTTCTTT. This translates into CASSQEQGATWVAFF.

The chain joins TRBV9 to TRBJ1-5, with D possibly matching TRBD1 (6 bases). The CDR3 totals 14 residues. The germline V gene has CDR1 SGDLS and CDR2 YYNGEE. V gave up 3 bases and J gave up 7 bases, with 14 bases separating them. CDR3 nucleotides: TGTGCCAGCAGCGGGGGGGGCCCCAGGCAGCCCCAGCATTTT. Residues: CASSGGGPRQPQHF. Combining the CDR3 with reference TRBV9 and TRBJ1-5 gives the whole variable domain DSGVTQTPKHLITATGQRVTLRCSPRSGDLSVYWYQQSLDQGLQFLIQYYNGEERAKGNILERFSAQQFPDLHSELNLSSLELGDSALYFCASSGGGPRQPQHFGDGTRLSIL.

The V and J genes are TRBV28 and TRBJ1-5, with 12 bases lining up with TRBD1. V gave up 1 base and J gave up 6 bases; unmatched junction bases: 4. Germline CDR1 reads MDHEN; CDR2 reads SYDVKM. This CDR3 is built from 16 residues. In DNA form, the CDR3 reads TGTGCCAGCAGTTTATCTCCGGGACAGGGGGCTCAGCCCCAGCATTTT. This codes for CASSLSPGQGAQPQHF.

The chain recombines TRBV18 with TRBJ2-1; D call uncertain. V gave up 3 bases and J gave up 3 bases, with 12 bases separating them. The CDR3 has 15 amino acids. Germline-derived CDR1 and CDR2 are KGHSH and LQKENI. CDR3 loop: CASSPYPVDYNEQFF. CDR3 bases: TGTGCCAGCTCACCCTACCCGGTGGACTACAATGAGCAGTTCTTC.

The CDR3 loop is CASSLSGSSYEQYF. The CDR3, as DNA: TGTGCCAGCAGCTTATCCGGCAGCTCCTACGAGCAGTACTTC. The rearrangement joins TRBV7-9 to TRBJ2-7, with D hard to call. Trimming stripped 2 bases from V and 0 bases from J, with 8 bases between. The germline gives CDR1 SEHNR, CDR2 FQNEAQ (reference sequence). This CDR3 is built from 14 residues.

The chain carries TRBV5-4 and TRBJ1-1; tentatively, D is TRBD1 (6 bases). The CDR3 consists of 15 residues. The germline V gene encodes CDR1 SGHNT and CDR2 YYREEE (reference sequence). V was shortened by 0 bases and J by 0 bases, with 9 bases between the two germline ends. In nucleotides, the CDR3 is TGTGCCAGCAGCTTGGAGGGGGTCATGAACACTGAAGCTTTCTTT. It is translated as CASSLEGVMNTEAFF. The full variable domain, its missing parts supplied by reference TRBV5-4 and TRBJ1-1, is ETGVTQSPTHLIKTRGQQVTLRCSSQSGHNTVSWYQQALGQGPQFIFQYYREEENGRGNFPPRFSGLQFPNYSSELNVNALELDDSALYLCASSLEGVMNTEAFFGQGTRLTVV.

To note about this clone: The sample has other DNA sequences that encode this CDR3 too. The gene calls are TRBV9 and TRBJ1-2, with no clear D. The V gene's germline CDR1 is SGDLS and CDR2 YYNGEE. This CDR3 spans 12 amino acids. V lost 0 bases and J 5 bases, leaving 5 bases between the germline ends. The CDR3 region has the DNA TGTGCCAGCAGCGTAGAAGGGTATGGCTACACCTTC. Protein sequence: CASSVEGYGYTF.

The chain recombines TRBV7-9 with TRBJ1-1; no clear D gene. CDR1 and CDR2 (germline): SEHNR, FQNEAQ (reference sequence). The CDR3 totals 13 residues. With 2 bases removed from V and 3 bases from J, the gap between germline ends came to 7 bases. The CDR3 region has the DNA TGTGCCAGCAGCTTACGGGGAGACACTGAAGCTTTCTTT. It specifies CASSLRGDTEAFF.

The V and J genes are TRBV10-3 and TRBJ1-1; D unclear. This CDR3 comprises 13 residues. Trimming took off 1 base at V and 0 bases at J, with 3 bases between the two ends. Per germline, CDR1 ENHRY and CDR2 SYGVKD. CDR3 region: CAISEYMNTEAFF. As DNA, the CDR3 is TGTGCCATCAGTGAGTACATGAACACTGAAGCTTTCTTT.

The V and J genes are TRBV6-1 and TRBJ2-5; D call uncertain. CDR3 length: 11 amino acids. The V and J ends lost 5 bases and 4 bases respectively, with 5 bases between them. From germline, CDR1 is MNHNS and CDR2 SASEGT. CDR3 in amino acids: CASSFAETQYF. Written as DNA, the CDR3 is TGTGCCAGCAGTTTCGCAGAGACCCAGTACTTC.

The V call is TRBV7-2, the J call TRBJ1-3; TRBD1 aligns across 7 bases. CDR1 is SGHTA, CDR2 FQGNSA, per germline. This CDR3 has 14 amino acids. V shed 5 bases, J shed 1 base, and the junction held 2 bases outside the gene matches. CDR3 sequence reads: CASSLQGSGNTIYF. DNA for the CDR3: TGTGCCAGCAGCCTACAGGGGTCTGGAAACACCATATATTTT. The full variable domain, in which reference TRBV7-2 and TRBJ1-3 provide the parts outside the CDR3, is GAGVSQSPSNKVTEKGKDVELRCDPISGHTALYWYRQSLGQGLEFLIYFQGNSAPDKSGLPSDRFSAERTGGSVSTLTIQRTQQEDSAVYLCASSLQGSGNTIYFGEGSWLTVV.

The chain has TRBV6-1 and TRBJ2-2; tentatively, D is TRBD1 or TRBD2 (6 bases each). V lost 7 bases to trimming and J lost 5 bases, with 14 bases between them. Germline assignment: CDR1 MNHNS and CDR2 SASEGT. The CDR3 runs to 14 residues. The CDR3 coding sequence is TGTGCCAGCAACACGGGGGCAGGAACCGGGGAGCTGTTTTTT. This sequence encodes CASNTGAGTGELFF.

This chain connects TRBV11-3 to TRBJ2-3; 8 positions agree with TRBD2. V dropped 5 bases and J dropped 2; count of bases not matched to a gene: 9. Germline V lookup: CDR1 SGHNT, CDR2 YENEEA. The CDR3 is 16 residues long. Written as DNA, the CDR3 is TGTGCCAGCAGCCCTCCGGGGCGGGGGGACACAGATACGCAGTATTTT. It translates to CASSPPGRGDTDTQYF.

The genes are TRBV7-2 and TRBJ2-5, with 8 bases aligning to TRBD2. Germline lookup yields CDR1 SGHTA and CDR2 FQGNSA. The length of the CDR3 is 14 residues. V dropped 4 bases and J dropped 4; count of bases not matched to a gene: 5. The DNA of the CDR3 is TGTGCCAGCAGCTCCGGACTAGCAGTAGAGACCCAGTACTTC. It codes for CASSSGLAVETQYF.

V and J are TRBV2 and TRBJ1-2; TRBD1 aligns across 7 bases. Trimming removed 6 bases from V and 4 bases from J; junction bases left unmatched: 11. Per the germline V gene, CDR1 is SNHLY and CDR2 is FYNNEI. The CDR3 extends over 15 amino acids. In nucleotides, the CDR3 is TGTGCCAGCAGCATATCAGGGGGGAATCCCTATGGCTACACCTTC. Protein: CASSISGGNPYGYTF.

The DNA for the CDR3 is TGTGCCAGTAGTATAGATCAGGGCAGCTACGAGCAGTACTTC. This sequence encodes CASSIDQGSYEQYF. This rearrangement joins TRBV19 to TRBJ2-7; D possibly corresponds to TRBD1 (5 bases). Germline V gene sequence: CDR1 LNHDA, CDR2 SQIVND (reference sequence). V was trimmed by 0 bases and J by 3 bases, leaving 9 bases between them. This CDR3 comprises 14 residues.

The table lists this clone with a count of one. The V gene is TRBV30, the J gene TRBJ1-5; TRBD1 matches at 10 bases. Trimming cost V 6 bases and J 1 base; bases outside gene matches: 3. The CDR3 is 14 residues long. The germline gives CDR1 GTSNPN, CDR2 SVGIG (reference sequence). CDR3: CACGTGDSNQPQHF. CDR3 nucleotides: TGTGCCTGTGGGACAGGGGACAGCAATCAGCCCCAGCATTTT.